The 26 T cell receptor beta chains given below trace back to one sample, sequenced in a study of neurological immune-mediated disorders. Time point reported: longitudinal time-point 3. Each CDR3 protein is one row after TCRdb ran MiXCR on the 5' RACE reads. The table lists 85,000 to 110,000 distinct CDR3 sequences, 11% of them singletons, with 3.1% in the top ten. The sequenced sample consisted of PBMCs. The receptors were gathered from a female donor with HTLV-1-associated myelopathy (HAM/TSP).

This clonotype occurred many times. V and J are TRBV27 and TRBJ2-1; D remains ambiguous. The CDR3 sequence is 11 residues long. Looked up from germline, CDR1 is MNHEY and CDR2 is SMNVEV (reference sequence). Trimming took off 6 bases at V and 9 bases at J, with 9 bases between the two ends. CDR3 protein: CASRTGFEQFF. Here the CDR3 DNA reads TGTGCCAGCAGGACTGGATTTGAGCAGTTCTTC.

Many counts were recorded for this clonotype. The CDR3 sequence is CSAQTGPGGTLHF. The CDR3 DNA follows: TGCAGCGCACAGACAGGGCCGGGGGGAACCCTCCACTTT. The J gene is TRBJ1-6, the V gene TRBV29-1; 7 nucleotides agree with TRBD1. In germline, CDR1 is SQVTM, CDR2 ANQGSEA. V lost 7 bases to trimming and J lost 14 bases; unmatched junction nucleotides: 14. This CDR3 comprises 13 residues.

V and J are TRBV28 and TRBJ2-7; TRBD1 is a possible D gene (5 bases). The V gene lost 7 bases and the J gene lost 0 bases, with 10 bases spanning the gap. CDR1 and CDR2 from the germline V gene are MDHEN and SYDVKM. CDR3 length: 13 residues. CDR3 coding DNA: TGTGCCAGCACCCTTCAGGGCTCCTACGAGCAGTACTTC. This codes for CASTLQGSYEQYF.

This clonotype was seen many times. CDR3: CASSLDGGTGANVLTF. The CDR3 DNA follows: TGCGCCAGCAGCTTGGACGGGGGAACTGGGGCCAACGTCCTGACTTTC. V gene TRBV5-1 combines with J gene TRBJ2-6, with D perhaps matching TRBD2 (6 bases). V lost 0 bases and J 2 bases, leaving 9 bases between the germline ends. Per the germline V gene, CDR1 is SGHRS and CDR2 is YFSETQ. The CDR3 spans 16 residues.

This clonotype came up many times. The CDR3 region is CASSQGRSNQPQHF. CDR3 sequence (DNA): TGTGCCAGCAGCCAAGGACGTAGCAATCAGCCCCAGCATTTT. V is TRBV3-1 and J is TRBJ1-5; D gene ambiguous. Trimming cost V 1 base and J 0 bases, with 4 bases left between them. The CDR3 is made up of 14 amino acids. Germline V CDR1 and CDR2: LGHDT, YNNKEL (reference sequence). Full variable domain (missing parts from reference TRBV3-1 and TRBJ1-5): DTAVSQTPKYLVTQMGNDKSIKCEQNLGHDTMYWYKQDSKKFLKIMFSYNNKELIINETVPNRFSPKSPDKAHLNLHINSLELGDSAVYFCASSQGRSNQPQHFGDGTRLSIL.

This clonotype was detected many times. The V gene is TRBV5-1, the J gene TRBJ2-1, with D possibly being TRBD1 (5 bases). Between the trimmed V and J ends, which lost 7 bases and 0 bases, there was a span of 11 bases. The CDR3 extends over 14 amino acids. CDR1 is SGHRS, CDR2 YFSETQ, per germline. The CDR3, as DNA: TGCGCCAGCTCAACAACAGGCTCCTACAATGAGCAGTTCTTC. Translating gives CASSTTGSYNEQFF.

The V gene is TRBV27, the J gene TRBJ2-7, with D unresolved. CDR1 and CDR2 (germline): MNHEY, SMNVEV (reference sequence). The CDR3 sequence is 13 residues long. V lost 5 bases to trimming and J lost 4 bases, with 12 bases between them. For the CDR3, the DNA is TGTGCCAGCAGTCAGAACGACGGTTACGAGCAGTACTTC. This codes for CASSQNDGYEQYF.

This clonotype was found a few times. The chain has TRBV6-5 and TRBJ2-1; D is uncertain. CDR1 is MNHEY and CDR2 is SVGAGI in the germline V gene. The V end lost 2 bases, the J end lost 3 bases, and 11 bases lay between the germline ends. The CDR3 runs to 15 residues. In DNA form, the CDR3 reads TGTGCCAGCAGTTACCTGTCGGCCGGCTACAATGAGCAGTTCTTC. Translated, it gives CASSYLSAGYNEQFF.

This clonotype was seen ten or more times. The V call is TRBV5-5, the J call TRBJ2-5; 9 positions match TRBD1. Germline CDR1 is SGHKS and CDR2 is YYEKEE (reference sequence). Germline trimming cut 2 bases from V and 5 bases from J; bases unmatched to any gene: 7. The CDR3 sequence is 15 residues long. CDR3 nucleotides: TGTGCCAGCAGCTTCCGGACAGGGGCGGGGGAGACCCAGTACTTC. This gives the protein CASSFRTGAGETQYF.

This clonotype was counted many times. This chain joins TRBV5-1 and TRBJ1-2; D not certain. V lost 2 bases to trimming and J lost 7 bases, with 15 bases between them. The germline CDR1 and CDR2 sequences are SGHRS and YFSETQ. This CDR3 has 14 residues. As DNA, the CDR3 is TGCGCCAGCAGCTTACAGCGTAGGACCGGTGGCTACACCTTC. Translating gives CASSLQRRTGGYTF.

The table lists this clonotype with many counts. The chain links TRBV3-1 to TRBJ2-3; D gene unclear. The CDR3 is 16 amino acids. With 4 bases removed from V and 1 base from J, the gap between germline ends came to 15 bases. CDR1 and CDR2 from the germline V gene are LGHDT and YNNKEL (reference sequence). CDR3 residues: CASSRIVSGGTDTQYF. In DNA form, the CDR3 reads TGTGCCAGCAGCCGGATAGTTTCGGGCGGCACAGATACGCAGTATTTT.

This clonotype has ten or more counts. V and J are TRBV5-1 and TRBJ2-3; 9 bases agree with TRBD1. Germline assignment: CDR1 SGHRS and CDR2 YFSETQ. The CDR3 loop spans 16 amino acids. V was pared by 4 bases and J by 2 bases, with 8 bases of the junction left unmatched. The CDR3: CASSSGDRDLTDTQYF. The CDR3 nucleotides read TGCGCCAGCAGCAGCGGGGACAGGGACCTCACAGATACGCAGTATTTT.

This clonotype was seen ten or more times. The chain uses TRBV4-1 and TRBJ2-2, with a possible D match to TRBD1 (6 bases). Trimming cost V 4 bases and J 1 base, with 10 bases left between them. The CDR3 extends over 15 amino acids. Germline CDR1 is MGHRA and CDR2 is YSYEKL. The CDR3, as DNA: TGCGCCAGCAGCCTATCGACAGGGAACACCGGGGAGCTGTTTTTT. This translates into CASSLSTGNTGELFF.

This clonotype was counted a few times. The chain has TRBV6-4 and TRBJ2-1, with D hard to call. Trimming stripped 3 bases from V and 11 bases from J, with 11 bases between. The V gene's germline CDR1 is MRHNA and CDR2 SNTAGT. The length of the CDR3 is 12 residues. The CDR3 sequence: CASSENGSKQFF. The CDR3 DNA is TGTGCCAGCAGTGAGAACGGATCTAAGCAGTTCTTC.

This clonotype was counted between two and nine times. The chain joins TRBV6-2 or TRBV6-3 to TRBJ2-1; D is undetermined. The germline V gene has CDR1 MNHEY and CDR2 SVGEGT. This CDR3 spans 12 amino acids. Trimming left V 6 bases short and J 0 bases short, with 3 bases between. DNA for the CDR3: TGTGCCAGCAGGGACTCCTACAATGAGCAGTTCTTC. This codes for CASRDSYNEQFF.

This clonotype was recorded many times. This chain joins TRBV20-1 and TRBJ2-3; possible D gene TRBD2, 6 bases. Looked up from germline, CDR1 is DFQATT and CDR2 is SNEGSKA (reference sequence). The CDR3 runs 12 residues. V was pared by 1 base and J by 4 bases, with 6 bases between. The CDR3 sequence: CSARGGADTQYF. In DNA form, the CDR3 reads TGCAGTGCTAGAGGCGGGGCAGATACGCAGTATTTT.

The genes are TRBV20-1 and TRBJ2-2; maybe TRBD2 (6 bases). The CDR3 sequence is 16 residues long. The V end lost 0 bases, the J end lost 6 bases, and 17 bases lay between the germline ends. The germline V gene has CDR1 DFQATT and CDR2 SNEGSKA (reference sequence). CDR3 in amino acids: CSARDFAGRNAGELFF. Written as DNA, the CDR3 is TGCAGTGCTAGAGATTTTGCCGGGAGAAACGCCGGGGAGCTGTTTTTT.

As concerns this clonotype: Since a much larger clone is just one base distant, this may be a read error. This chain connects TRBV7-3 to TRBJ1-2; tentatively, D is TRBD1 (6 bases). CDR3 length equals 13 residues. V lost 5 bases to trimming and J lost 2 bases, with 9 bases between them. Germline CDR1 SGHTA, CDR2 FQGTGA. The CDR3 is CASSHTGNYGYTF. The DNA for the CDR3 is TGTGCCAGCAGCCACACAGGGAACTATGGCTACACCTTC. Full variable domain (rest looked up from reference TRBV7-3 and TRBJ1-2): GAGVSQTPSNKVTEKGKYVELRCDPISGHTALYWYRQSLGQGPEFLIYFQGTGAADDSGLPNDRFFAVRPEGSVSTLKIQRTERGDSAVYLCASSHTGNYGYTFGSGTRLTVV.

This clonotype appeared many times. The chain combines TRBV24-1 with TRBJ2-5, with D possibly matching TRBD1 (7 bases). V was pared by 0 bases and J by 5 bases, with 24 bases between. CDR1 is KGHDR, CDR2 SFDVKD, per germline. This CDR3 region has 19 residues. The CDR3 loop is CATSDLQRPWWDSGETQYF. The DNA for the CDR3 is TGTGCCACCAGTGATTTGCAAAGGCCGTGGTGGGACAGCGGGGAGACCCAGTACTTC.

The table lists this clonotype with many counts. The CDR3 nucleotides read TGTGCCAGCAGCTTAGGACTAGCGGGGGCCCAAAAAAGCACAGATACGCAGTATTTT. Amino acid sequence: CASSLGLAGAQKSTDTQYF. V is TRBV7-2 and J is TRBJ2-3, with TRBD2 identical over 12 bases. This CDR3 region has 19 residues. Germline-derived CDR1 and CDR2 are SGHTA and FQGNSA. V lost 1 base to trimming and J lost 0 bases; unmatched junction nucleotides: 8. Complete variable domain (other parts from reference TRBV7-2 and TRBJ2-3): GAGVSQSPSNKVTEKGKDVELRCDPISGHTALYWYRQSLGQGLEFLIYFQGNSAPDKSGLPSDRFSAERTGGSVSTLTIQRTQQEDSAVYLCASSLGLAGAQKSTDTQYFGPGTRLTVL.

The rearrangement uses TRBV3-1 and TRBJ1-3; D is undetermined. There are 15 residues in the CDR3. V gave up 1 base and J gave up 2 bases, with 9 bases separating them. The germline V gene has CDR1 LGHDT and CDR2 YNNKEL (reference sequence). The CDR3 reads CASSQVGKPGNTIYF. The CDR3 region has the DNA TGTGCCAGCAGCCAAGTCGGGAAACCTGGAAACACCATATATTTT.

The chain is built from TRBV6-6 and TRBJ2-1; 7 bases map to TRBD2. The germline CDR1 and CDR2 sequences are MNHNY and SVGAGI (reference sequence). The ends lost 0 bases at V and 4 bases at J; junction bases unmatched: 3. The CDR3 contains 15 residues. The CDR3 DNA follows: TGTGCCAGCAGTTACTCGGGCGGGGGTTACAATGAGCAGTTCTTC. This gives the protein CASSYSGGGYNEQFF.

This clonotype appeared a few times. J is TRBJ2-3 and V is TRBV18; unclear D gene. The CDR3 loop spans 13 amino acids. V was trimmed by 2 bases and J by 4 bases, leaving 7 bases between them. Germline CDR1 and CDR2: KGHSH and LQKENI. CDR3 in amino acids: CASSPNRADTQYF. The CDR3 DNA is TGTGCCAGCTCACCAAACAGAGCAGATACGCAGTATTTT.

This clonotype appeared many times. J is TRBJ2-6 and V is TRBV12-3 or TRBV12-4; possibly TRBD1 for D (5 bases). The germline V and J ends were trimmed by 6 bases and 2 bases, with 17 bases remaining between them. The CDR3 covers 17 residues. The CDR3 DNA reads as TGTGCCAGCAGCTTAAGGGTGCTAGGGGCTGGGGCCAACGTCCTGACTTTC. Amino acids: CASSLRVLGAGANVLTF.

This clonotype has at least ten counts. The chain uses TRBV4-1 and TRBJ1-1; 8 positions agree with TRBD1. Germline V gives CDR1 MGHRA, CDR2 YSYEKL. The CDR3 loop spans 15 amino acids. With 0 bases clipped from V and 6 bases from J, the junction kept 6 bases outside the gene matches. In DNA form, the CDR3 reads TGCGCCAGCAGCCAAGAGCATACAGGGGGACCTGAAGCTTTCTTT. Encoded protein: CASSQEHTGGPEAFF.

This clonotype appeared many times. V is TRBV4-1 and J is TRBJ2-2, with D perhaps matching TRBD1 or TRBD2 (6 bases each). Trimming removed 4 bases at V and 4 bases at J, with 13 bases between. The germline CDR1 and CDR2 sequences are MGHRA and YSYEKL. The CDR3 consists of 15 residues. CDR3 sequence reads: CASSLTGGFTGELFF. The CDR3, as DNA: TGCGCCAGCAGCCTCACCGGGGGCTTCACCGGGGAGCTGTTTTTT.